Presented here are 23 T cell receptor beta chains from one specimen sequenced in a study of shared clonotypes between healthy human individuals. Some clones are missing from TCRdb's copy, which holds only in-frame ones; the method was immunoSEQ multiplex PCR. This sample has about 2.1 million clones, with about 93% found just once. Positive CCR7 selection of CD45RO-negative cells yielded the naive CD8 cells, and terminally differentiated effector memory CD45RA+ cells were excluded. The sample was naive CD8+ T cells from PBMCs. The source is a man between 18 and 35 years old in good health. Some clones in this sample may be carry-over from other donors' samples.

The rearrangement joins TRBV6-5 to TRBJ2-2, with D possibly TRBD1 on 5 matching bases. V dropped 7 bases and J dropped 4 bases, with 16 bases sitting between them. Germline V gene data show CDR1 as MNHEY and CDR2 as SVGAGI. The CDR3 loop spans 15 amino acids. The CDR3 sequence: CASTAYDSPTGELFF. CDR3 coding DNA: TGTGCCAGCACCGCCTACGACAGCCCCACCGGGGAGCTGTTTTTT.

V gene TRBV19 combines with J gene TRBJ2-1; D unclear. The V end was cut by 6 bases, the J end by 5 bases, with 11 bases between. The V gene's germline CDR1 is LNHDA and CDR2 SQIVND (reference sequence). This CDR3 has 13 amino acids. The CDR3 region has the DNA TGTGCCAGTAGCCCCCGGTGGCACAATGAGCAGTTCTTC. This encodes CASSPRWHNEQFF. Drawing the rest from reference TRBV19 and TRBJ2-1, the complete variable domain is DGGITQSPKYLFRKEGQNVTLSCEQNLNHDAMYWYRQDPGQGLRLIYYSQIVNDFQKGDIAEGYSVSREKKESFPLTVTSAQKNPTAFYLCASSPRWHNEQFFGPGTRLTVL.

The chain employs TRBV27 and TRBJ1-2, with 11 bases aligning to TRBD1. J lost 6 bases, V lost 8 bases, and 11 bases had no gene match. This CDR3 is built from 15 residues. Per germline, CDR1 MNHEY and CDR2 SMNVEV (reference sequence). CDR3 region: CASGPLGQGGNGYTF. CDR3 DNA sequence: TGTGCCAGCGGACCGCTGGGACAGGGGGGTAATGGCTACACCTTC.

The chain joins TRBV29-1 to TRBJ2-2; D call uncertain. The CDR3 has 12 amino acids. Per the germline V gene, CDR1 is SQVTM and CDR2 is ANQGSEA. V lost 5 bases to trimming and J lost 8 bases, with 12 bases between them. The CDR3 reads CSVRPPHGELFF. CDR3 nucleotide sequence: TGCAGCGTTAGGCCCCCCCATGGGGAGCTGTTTTTT.

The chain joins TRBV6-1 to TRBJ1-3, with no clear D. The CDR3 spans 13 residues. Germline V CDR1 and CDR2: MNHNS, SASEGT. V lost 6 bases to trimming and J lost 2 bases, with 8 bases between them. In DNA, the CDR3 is TGTGCCAGCAGGCCTGACACTGGAAACACCATATATTTT. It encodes CASRPDTGNTIYF.

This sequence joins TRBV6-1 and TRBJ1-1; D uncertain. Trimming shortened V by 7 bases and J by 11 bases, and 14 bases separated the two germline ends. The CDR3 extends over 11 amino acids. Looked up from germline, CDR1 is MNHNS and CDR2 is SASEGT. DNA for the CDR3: TGTGCCAGCATGGAGCCCCGGGCCGCTTTCTTT. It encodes CASMEPRAAFF.

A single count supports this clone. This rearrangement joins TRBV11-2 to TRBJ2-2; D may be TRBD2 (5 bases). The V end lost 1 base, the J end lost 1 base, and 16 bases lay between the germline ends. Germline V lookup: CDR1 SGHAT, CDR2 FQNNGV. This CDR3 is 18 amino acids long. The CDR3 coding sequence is TGTGCCAGCAGCTTAGCCCTATCCCTAGAGGGGAACACCGGGGAGCTGTTTTTT. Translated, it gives CASSLALSLEGNTGELFF. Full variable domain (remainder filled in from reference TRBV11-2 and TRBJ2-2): EAGVAQSPRYKIIEKRQSVAFWCNPISGHATLYWYQQILGQGPKLLIQFQNNGVVDDSQLPKDRFSAERLKGVDSTLKIQPAKLEDSAVYLCASSLALSLEGNTGELFFGEGSRLTVL.

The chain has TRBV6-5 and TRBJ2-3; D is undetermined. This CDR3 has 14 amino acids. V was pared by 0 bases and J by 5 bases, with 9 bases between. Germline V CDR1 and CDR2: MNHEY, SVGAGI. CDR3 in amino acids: CASSYSINLDTQYF. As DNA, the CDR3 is TGTGCCAGCAGTTACTCGATCAACCTAGATACGCAGTATTTT.

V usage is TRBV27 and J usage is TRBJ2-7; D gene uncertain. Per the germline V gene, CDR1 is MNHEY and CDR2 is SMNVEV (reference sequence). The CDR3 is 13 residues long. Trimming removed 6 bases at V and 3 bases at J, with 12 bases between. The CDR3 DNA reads TGTGCCAGCAGGAGCTACGACTTCTACGAGCAGTACTTC. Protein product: CASRSYDFYEQYF.

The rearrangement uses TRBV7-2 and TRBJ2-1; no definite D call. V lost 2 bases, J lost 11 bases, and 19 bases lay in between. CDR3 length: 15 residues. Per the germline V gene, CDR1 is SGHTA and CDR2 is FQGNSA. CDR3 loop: CASSLMPSGSTQQFF. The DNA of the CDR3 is TGTGCCAGCAGCTTAATGCCCTCCGGGTCGACCCAGCAGTTCTTC. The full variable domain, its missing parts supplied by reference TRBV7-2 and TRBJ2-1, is GAGVSQSPSNKVTEKGKDVELRCDPISGHTALYWYRQSLGQGLEFLIYFQGNSAPDKSGLPSDRFSAERTGGSVSTLTIQRTQQEDSAVYLCASSLMPSGSTQQFFGPGTRLTVL.

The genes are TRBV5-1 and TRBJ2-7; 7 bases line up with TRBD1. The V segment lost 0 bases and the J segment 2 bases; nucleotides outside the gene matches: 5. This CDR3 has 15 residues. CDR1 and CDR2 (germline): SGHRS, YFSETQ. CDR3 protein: CASSLAQGVAYEQYF. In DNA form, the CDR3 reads TGCGCCAGCAGCTTGGCCCAGGGGGTAGCCTACGAGCAGTACTTC. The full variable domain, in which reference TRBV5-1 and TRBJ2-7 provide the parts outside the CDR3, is KAGVTQTPRYLIKTRGQQVTLSCSPISGHRSVSWYQQTPGQGLQFLFEYFSETQRNKGNFPGRFSGRQFSNSRSEMNVSTLELGDSALYLCASSLAQGVAYEQYFGPGTRLTVT.

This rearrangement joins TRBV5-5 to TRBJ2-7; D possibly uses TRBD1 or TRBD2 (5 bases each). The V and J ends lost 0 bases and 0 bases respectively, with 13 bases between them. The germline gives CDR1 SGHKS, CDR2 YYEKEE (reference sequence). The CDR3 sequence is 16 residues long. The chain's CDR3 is CASSLGGELPSYEQYF. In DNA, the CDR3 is TGTGCCAGCAGCTTGGGAGGGGAGTTACCCTCCTACGAGCAGTACTTC.

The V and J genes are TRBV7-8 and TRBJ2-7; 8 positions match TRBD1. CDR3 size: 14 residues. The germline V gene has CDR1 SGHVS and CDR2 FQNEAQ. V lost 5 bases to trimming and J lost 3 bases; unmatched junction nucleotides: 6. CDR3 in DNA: TGTGCCAGCAGCCCCCCGGGACAGGTCTACGAGCAGTACTTC. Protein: CASSPPGQVYEQYF.

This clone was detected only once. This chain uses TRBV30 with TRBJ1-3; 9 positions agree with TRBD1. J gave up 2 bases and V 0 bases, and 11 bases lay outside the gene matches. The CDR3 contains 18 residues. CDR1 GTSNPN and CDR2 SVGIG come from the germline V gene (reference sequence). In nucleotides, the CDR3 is TGTGCCTGGAGTGTACTCCCTCCGGGACAGGGAACTGGAAACACCATATATTTT. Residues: CAWSVLPPGQGTGNTIYF.

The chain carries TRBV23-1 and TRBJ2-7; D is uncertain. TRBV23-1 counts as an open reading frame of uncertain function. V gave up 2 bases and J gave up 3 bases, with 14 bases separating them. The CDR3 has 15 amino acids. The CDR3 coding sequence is TGCGCCAGCAGTCAACACAAGGGTCTCAACTACGAGCAGTACTTC. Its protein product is CASSQHKGLNYEQYF.

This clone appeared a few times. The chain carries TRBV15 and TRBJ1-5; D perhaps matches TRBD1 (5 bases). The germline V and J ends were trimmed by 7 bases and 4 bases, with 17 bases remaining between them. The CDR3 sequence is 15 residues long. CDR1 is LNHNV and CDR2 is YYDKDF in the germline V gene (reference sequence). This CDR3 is CATTPGGSRNQPQHF. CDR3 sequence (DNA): TGTGCCACCACCCCTGGGGGGAGCCGAAATCAGCCCCAGCATTTT.

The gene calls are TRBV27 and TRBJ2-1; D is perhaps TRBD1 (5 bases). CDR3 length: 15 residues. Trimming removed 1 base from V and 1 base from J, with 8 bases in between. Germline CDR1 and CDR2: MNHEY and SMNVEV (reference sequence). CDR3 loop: CASSLFRGSYNEQFF. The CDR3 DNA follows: TGTGCCAGCAGTTTATTTAGGGGTTCCTACAATGAGCAGTTCTTC.

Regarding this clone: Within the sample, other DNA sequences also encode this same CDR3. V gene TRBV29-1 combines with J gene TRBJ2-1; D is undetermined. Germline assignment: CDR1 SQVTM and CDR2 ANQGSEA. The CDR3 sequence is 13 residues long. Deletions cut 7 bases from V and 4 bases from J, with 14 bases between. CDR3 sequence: CSGRVRSYNEQFF. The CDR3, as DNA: TGCAGCGGTCGGGTTCGGTCGTACAATGAGCAGTTCTTC.

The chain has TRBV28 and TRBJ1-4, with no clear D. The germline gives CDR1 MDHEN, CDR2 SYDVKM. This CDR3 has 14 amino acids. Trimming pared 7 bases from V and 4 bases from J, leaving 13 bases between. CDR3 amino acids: CASTPVGSNEKLFF. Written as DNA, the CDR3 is TGTGCCAGCACCCCGGTGGGGAGTAATGAAAAACTGTTTTTT.

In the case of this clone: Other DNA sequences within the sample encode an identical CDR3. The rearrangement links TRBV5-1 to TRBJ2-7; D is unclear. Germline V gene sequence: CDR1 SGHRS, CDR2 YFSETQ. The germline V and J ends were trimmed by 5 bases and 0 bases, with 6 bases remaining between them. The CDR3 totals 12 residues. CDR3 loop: CASRQSSYEQYF. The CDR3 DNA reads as TGCGCCAGCAGACAAAGCTCCTACGAGCAGTACTTC. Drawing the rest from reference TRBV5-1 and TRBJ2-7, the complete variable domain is KAGVTQTPRYLIKTRGQQVTLSCSPISGHRSVSWYQQTPGQGLQFLFEYFSETQRNKGNFPGRFSGRQFSNSRSEMNVSTLELGDSALYLCASRQSSYEQYFGPGTRLTVT.

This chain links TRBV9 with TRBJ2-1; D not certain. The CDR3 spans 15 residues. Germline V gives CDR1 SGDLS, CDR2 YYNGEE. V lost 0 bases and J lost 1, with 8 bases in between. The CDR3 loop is CASSVGSPSYNEQFF. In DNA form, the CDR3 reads TGTGCCAGCAGCGTAGGCAGCCCTTCCTACAATGAGCAGTTCTTC.

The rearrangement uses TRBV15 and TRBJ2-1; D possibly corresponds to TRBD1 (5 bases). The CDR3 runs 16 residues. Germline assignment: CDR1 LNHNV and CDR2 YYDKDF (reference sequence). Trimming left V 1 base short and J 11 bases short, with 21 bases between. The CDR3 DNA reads TGTGCCACCAGCAGAGTCTCAGGGTCTGAAGGGATTAAGCAGTTCTTC. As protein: CATSRVSGSEGIKQFF.

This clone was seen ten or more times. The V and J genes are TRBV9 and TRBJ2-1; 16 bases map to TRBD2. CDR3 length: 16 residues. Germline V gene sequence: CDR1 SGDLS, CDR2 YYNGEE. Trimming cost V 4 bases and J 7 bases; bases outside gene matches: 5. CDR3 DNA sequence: TGTGCCAGCAGCAGAGGGACTAGCGGGAGGGGTAATGAGCAGTTCTTC. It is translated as CASSRGTSGRGNEQFF.